Reported below is one T cell receptor beta chain. Its antigen is not identified. This CDR3 contains 14 residues. CDR1 is MNHNS and CDR2 is SASEGT in the germline V gene. V was clipped by 6 bases and J by 5 bases; unmatched bases: 5. The sample comes from a study of cytomegalovirus exposure and HLA in healthy donors. Study summary: Sequencing of approximately 190 million T cells in an earlier analysis found around 110 million unique TCR beta sequences. Study conclusions and caveats: The Asian-associated ancestry cluster reportedly had fewer N-insertions than the approximately 630-donor mean in a later analysis. Some highly shared sequence variants likely arose as a pipeline artifact.

Vbeta (60) and Jbeta (13) primers were used in the PCR. This table comes from immunoSEQ multiplex PCR, and its TCRdb copy is limited to in-frame clones, with some not included. Of 140,000 or so clones listed, more than 60% are singletons. The J gene is TRBJ1-5, the V gene TRBV6-1; 9 nucleotides agree with TRBD1. The sequenced material came from PBMCs. The sequence was collected from a woman in her sixties in good health and CMV-seronegative. CDR3 nucleotide sequence: TGTGCCAGCAGGGACACAGGGGGCTATCAGCCCCAGCATTTT. This codes for CASRDTGGYQPQHF.